Listed here are 9 T cell receptor beta chains from one sample, sequenced in a study of cytomegalovirus exposure and HLA in healthy donors. Vbeta (60) and Jbeta (13) primers were used in the PCR. The table came from immunoSEQ multiplex PCR; TCRdb's copy has only in-frame clones and leaves some out. In the table there are more than 200,000 clones, more than 60% of which are singletons. The specimen sequenced was PBMCs. The source of these receptors is a girl aged 2-9 years in good health and CMV-seronegative.

The chain is built from TRBV6-5 and TRBJ1-2; 10 bases line up with TRBD1. V shed 3 bases and J 4 bases; nucleotides not matched to a gene: 5. This CDR3 region has 15 residues. In germline, CDR1 is MNHEY, CDR2 SVGAGI. The CDR3 region is CASSYSTGGVYGYTF. DNA for the CDR3: TGTGCCAGCAGTTATTCGACAGGGGGCGTCTATGGCTACACCTTC.

The chain employs TRBV5-1 and TRBJ1-2; 10 positions agree with TRBD1. The CDR3 is made up of 15 amino acids. Losses at the gene ends were 3 bases for V and 2 bases for J; bases not matched to a gene: 4. Germline values: CDR1 SGHRS, CDR2 YFSETQ. CDR3 in amino acids: CASSWGTGANYGYTF. CDR3 coding DNA: TGCGCCAGCAGCTGGGGGACAGGGGCCAACTATGGCTACACCTTC. Full variable domain (rest looked up from reference TRBV5-1 and TRBJ1-2): KAGVTQTPRYLIKTRGQQVTLSCSPISGHRSVSWYQQTPGQGLQFLFEYFSETQRNKGNFPGRFSGRQFSNSRSEMNVSTLELGDSALYLCASSWGTGANYGYTFGSGTRLTVV.

The chain has TRBV19 and TRBJ2-1; 7 bases fit TRBD2. This CDR3 contains 13 residues. After removal of 3 bases from V and 8 bases from J, the junction contained 4 bases not matched to a gene. Germline CDR1 LNHDA, CDR2 SQIVND (reference sequence). In DNA, the CDR3 is TGTGCCAGTAGTATTGGGGAGGGGTATGAGCAGTTCTTC. Amino acid sequence: CASSIGEGYEQFF. The whole variable domain, remainder taken from reference TRBV19 and TRBJ2-1, is DGGITQSPKYLFRKEGQNVTLSCEQNLNHDAMYWYRQDPGQGLRLIYYSQIVNDFQKGDIAEGYSVSREKKESFPLTVTSAQKNPTAFYLCASSIGEGYEQFFGPGTRLTVL.

The chain joins TRBV6-5 to TRBJ1-6, with a weak D call TRBD1 (5 bases). The germline CDR1 and CDR2 sequences are MNHEY and SVGAGI. The germline V and J ends were trimmed by 7 bases and 9 bases, with 13 bases remaining between them. The CDR3 is 13 residues long. The CDR3 region has the DNA TGTGCCAGCACCCAGGGACTCACTTCACCCCTCCACTTT. Translating it yields CASTQGLTSPLHF.

V is TRBV6-6 and J is TRBJ1-2; D unclear. V shed 2 bases and J shed 2 bases, with 9 bases lying between them. Per the germline V gene, CDR1 is MNHNY and CDR2 is SVGAGI (reference sequence). This CDR3 spans 14 amino acids. The CDR3 DNA is TGTGCCAGCAGTTACGATGGCCAAAACTATGGCTACACCTTC. Its protein product is CASSYDGQNYGYTF.

The V gene is TRBV12-5, the J gene TRBJ2-3, with 10 bases that match TRBD2. The CDR3 covers 17 residues. Trimming took 3 bases from V and 2 from J; bases not matched to a gene: 8. Germline V CDR1 and CDR2: LGHNT, FRNRAP. Here the CDR3 reads CASGFFGLAGVTDTQYF. The CDR3, as DNA: TGTGCTAGTGGTTTTTTCGGTCTAGCGGGGGTCACAGATACGCAGTATTTT.

V and J are TRBV5-6 and TRBJ1-2; the match to TRBD1 covers 8 bases. The ends lost 0 bases at V and 1 base at J; junction bases unmatched: 2. The CDR3 runs to 15 residues. Germline-derived CDR1 and CDR2 are SGHDT and YYEEEE. The CDR3 DNA sequence: TGTGCCAGCAGCTTGGGGGACAGGAATAACTATGGCTACACCTTC. This sequence encodes CASSLGDRNNYGYTF.

The J gene is TRBJ1-4, the V gene TRBV2; TRBD1 agrees at 8 bases. Germline CDR1 and CDR2: SNHLY and FYNNEI. With V trimmed by 5 bases and J by 7 bases, 9 bases remained unmatched. This CDR3 contains 15 residues. The CDR3 reads CASSKTGTGLEKLFF. Here the CDR3 DNA reads TGTGCCAGCAGTAAAACCGGGACAGGCCTTGAAAAACTGTTTTTT.

V and J are TRBV27 and TRBJ1-5; D unclear. The V gene's germline CDR1 is MNHEY and CDR2 SMNVEV (reference sequence). CDR3 size: 15 residues. The V end was cut by 6 bases, the J end by 2 bases, with 14 bases between. The CDR3 DNA follows: TGTGCCAGCAGCTCGGAGGGTCAGGGCAATCAGCCCCAGCATTTT. Encoded protein: CASSSEGQGNQPQHF.